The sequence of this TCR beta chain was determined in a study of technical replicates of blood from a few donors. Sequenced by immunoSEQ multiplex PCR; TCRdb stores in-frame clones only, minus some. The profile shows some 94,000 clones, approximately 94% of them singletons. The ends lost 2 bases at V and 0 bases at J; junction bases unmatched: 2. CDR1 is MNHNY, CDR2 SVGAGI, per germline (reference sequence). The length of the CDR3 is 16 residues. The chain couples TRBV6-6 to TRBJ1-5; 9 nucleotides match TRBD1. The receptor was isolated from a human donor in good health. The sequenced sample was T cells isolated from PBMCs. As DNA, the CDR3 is TGTGCCAGCAGTTACGGGGACAGGGCTAGCAATCAGCCCCAGCATTTT. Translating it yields CASSYGDRASNQPQHF.